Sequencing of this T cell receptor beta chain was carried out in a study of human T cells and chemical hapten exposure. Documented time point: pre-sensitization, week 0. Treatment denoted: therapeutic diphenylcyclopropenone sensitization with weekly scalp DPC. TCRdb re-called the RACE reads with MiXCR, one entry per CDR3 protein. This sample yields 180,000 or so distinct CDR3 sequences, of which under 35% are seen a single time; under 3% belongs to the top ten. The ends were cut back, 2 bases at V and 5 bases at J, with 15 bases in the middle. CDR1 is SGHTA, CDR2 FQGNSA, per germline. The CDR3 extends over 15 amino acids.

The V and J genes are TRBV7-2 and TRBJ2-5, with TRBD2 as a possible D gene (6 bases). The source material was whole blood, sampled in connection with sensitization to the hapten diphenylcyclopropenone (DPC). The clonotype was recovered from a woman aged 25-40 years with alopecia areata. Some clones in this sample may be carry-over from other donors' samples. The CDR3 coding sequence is TGTGCCAGCAGCTTACCCTTGTCGGGGGTTGAGACCCAGTACTTC. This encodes CASSLPLSGVETQYF. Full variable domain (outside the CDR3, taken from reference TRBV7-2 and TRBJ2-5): GAGVSQSPSNKVTEKGKDVELRCDPISGHTALYWYRQSLGQGLEFLIYFQGNSAPDKSGLPSDRFSAERTGGSVSTLTIQRTQQEDSAVYLCASSLPLSGVETQYFGPGTRLLVL.